The next 27 T cell receptor beta chains were all read from a single sample in a study of CD8 T cell repertoires and HIV-1 epitope variants. The data were produced by immunoSEQ multiplex PCR, yet TCRdb's version contains in-frame clones alone and is incomplete. The top ten hold about 26% of the sample, which has 80,000 to 95,000 clones, roughly 81% seen once. Sequencing input: uncultured baseline CD8+ T cells from peripheral blood mononuclear cells (PBMCs). The receptors here all came from a male donor with HIV.

This sequence joins TRBV9 and TRBJ2-7, with a possible D match to TRBD1 (10 bases). CDR3 length: 21 residues. Trimming stripped 1 base from V and 3 bases from J, with 32 bases between. The germline CDR1 and CDR2 sequences are SGDLS and YYNGEE. The CDR3, as DNA: TGTGCCAGCAGCGTATCGACAGGGGGCGCCGGGTTGGAGCGGGAGGACTACGAGCAGTACTTC. Its translation is CASSVSTGGAGLEREDYEQYF.

The chain joins TRBV6-1 to TRBJ2-7; D gene uncertain. From germline, CDR1 is MNHNS and CDR2 SASEGT. V shed 8 bases and J shed 4 bases, with 12 bases lying between them. This CDR3 is 12 amino acids long. CDR3 nucleotides: TGTGCCAGCCTGGAAATTGCTTACGAGCAGTACTTC. This encodes CASLEIAYEQYF.

The genes are TRBV19 and TRBJ1-1; tentative D call: TRBD1 (5 bases). Trimming removed 5 bases from V and 1 base from J, with 8 bases in between. CDR3 length: 13 residues. Germline V gene lookup returns CDR1 LNHDA and CDR2 SQIVND (reference sequence). The CDR3 DNA is TGTGCCAGTAGTTTACAGGCGAACACTGAAGCTTTCTTT. Residues: CASSLQANTEAFF.

The V gene is TRBV7-8, the J gene TRBJ1-4; a weak D match, TRBD1 (5 bases). V was shortened by 5 bases and J by 4 bases, with 14 bases between the two germline ends. CDR1 and CDR2 (germline): SGHVS, FQNEAQ. The CDR3 covers 15 residues. The CDR3 spells CASSQRQSYNEKLFF. DNA for the CDR3: TGTGCCAGCAGCCAACGACAGTCCTATAATGAAAAACTGTTTTTT.

The rearrangement links TRBV6-5 to TRBJ2-1, with a possible D match to TRBD2 (6 bases). This CDR3 has 13 amino acids. The V end was cut by 6 bases, the J end by 4 bases, with 10 bases between. CDR1 is MNHEY and CDR2 is SVGAGI in the germline V gene. The CDR3 coding sequence is TGTGCCAGCAGCCCCGGGACTTACAATGAGCAGTTCTTC. It codes for CASSPGTYNEQFF.

The chain employs TRBV7-9 and TRBJ1-1; 8 bases map to TRBD1. V lost 2 bases, J lost 4 bases, and 6 bases stayed unmatched. The CDR3 length is 15 residues. In germline, CDR1 is SEHNR, CDR2 FQNEAQ (reference sequence). As DNA, the CDR3 is TGTGCCAGCAGCTTATGGGCAGGGGGCGGCACTGAAGCTTTCTTT. Its protein product is CASSLWAGGGTEAFF. The full variable domain, rest sourced from reference TRBV7-9 and TRBJ1-1, is DTGVSQNPRHKITKRGQNVTFRCDPISEHNRLYWYRQTLGQGPEFLTYFQNEAQLEKSRLLSDRFSAERPKGSFSTLEIQRTEQGDSAMYLCASSLWAGGGTEAFFGQGTRLTVV.

V is TRBV10-1 and J is TRBJ2-1; 11 bases align to TRBD2. Looked up from germline, CDR1 is WNHNN and CDR2 is SYGVQD (reference sequence). The V segment lost 6 bases and the J segment 5 bases; nucleotides outside the gene matches: 6. This CDR3 contains 15 residues. In DNA form, the CDR3 reads TGCGCCAGCAGCATAGCGGGAGGGGACCACAATGAGCAGTTCTTC. Translating gives CASSIAGGDHNEQFF.

The rearrangement links TRBV5-3 to TRBJ2-7, with D perhaps TRBD2 (6 bases). TRBV5-3 carries the ORF label, with uncertain function. Trimming pared 6 bases from V and 2 bases from J, leaving 15 bases between. The CDR3 consists of 14 residues. The CDR3 loop is CARTPPGRTYEQYF. The CDR3 DNA reads TGTGCCAGAACCCCCCCGGGGAGGACCTACGAGCAGTACTTC.

J is TRBJ2-7 and V is TRBV5-6, with TRBD1 matching over 8 bases. The CDR3 extends over 11 amino acids. The V and J ends lost 10 bases and 3 bases, in that order; junction bases with no gene match: 3. Per germline, CDR1 SGHDT and CDR2 YYEEEE. For the CDR3, the DNA is TGTGCCCGACAGGGGAGCTACGAGCAGTACTTC. Protein product: CARQGSYEQYF.

The chain carries TRBV5-5 and TRBJ2-7, with 8 bases aligning to TRBD2. The CDR3 extends over 15 amino acids. Germline V gives CDR1 SGHKS, CDR2 YYEKEE (reference sequence). The V and J ends lost 4 bases and 3 bases, in that order; junction bases with no gene match: 9. Here the CDR3 reads CASSIPGLGGYEQYF. In nucleotides, the CDR3 is TGTGCCAGCAGCATACCGGGACTAGGCGGCTACGAGCAGTACTTC.

This clone appeared many times. The chain combines TRBV9 with TRBJ2-1; 9 nucleotides align to TRBD2. The CDR3 has 16 amino acids. J lost 3 bases, V lost 0 bases, and 4 bases had no gene match. Per the germline V gene, CDR1 is SGDLS and CDR2 is YYNGEE. The CDR3 loop is CASSVEASGDYNEQFF. CDR3 nucleotides: TGTGCCAGCAGCGTAGAGGCTAGCGGGGACTACAATGAGCAGTTCTTC.

V is TRBV5-6 and J is TRBJ2-7; D is tentatively TRBD1 or TRBD2 (6 bases each). Looked up from germline, CDR1 is SGHDT and CDR2 is YYEEEE. Deletions cut 4 bases from V and 6 bases from J, with 20 bases between. There are 15 residues in the CDR3. As DNA, the CDR3 is TGTGCCAGCAGCGGCCGGGGGCTAGTGGTCGGCGAGCAGTACTTC. Amino acids: CASSGRGLVVGEQYF.

J is TRBJ2-7 and V is TRBV7-8; D unclear. The CDR3 loop spans 14 amino acids. Trimming shortened V by 1 base and J by 3 bases, and 10 bases separated the two germline ends. In germline, CDR1 is SGHVS, CDR2 FQNEAQ. The CDR3 coding sequence is TGTGCCAGCAGCTTAGAGGTCGGAAGCTACGAGCAGTACTTC. As protein: CASSLEVGSYEQYF.

The J gene is TRBJ2-5, the V gene TRBV2; 8 bases agree with TRBD2. The CDR3 sequence is 15 residues long. Per the germline V gene, CDR1 is SNHLY and CDR2 is FYNNEI. With V trimmed by 2 bases and J by 7 bases, 9 bases remained unmatched. CDR3 in DNA: TGTGCCAGCAGTGAAACGGGACTAGGGTCAGGGACCCAGTACTTC. Its protein is CASSETGLGSGTQYF.

V and J are TRBV7-2 and TRBJ2-3; D unresolved. The germline V gene has CDR1 SGHTA and CDR2 FQGNSA. CDR3 size: 14 residues. Deletions cut 1 base from V and 2 bases from J, with 7 bases between. The CDR3 bases are TGTGCCAGCAGCTTAGTCGACTCCACAGATACGCAGTATTTT. Its protein is CASSLVDSTDTQYF.

DNA of the CDR3: TGTGCCAGCAGTGCTACGGCGCACGGAACCTACGAGCAGTACTTC. Translating gives CASSATAHGTYEQYF. This chain connects TRBV25-1 to TRBJ2-7; the D is unclear. Trimming removed 4 bases from V and 2 bases from J, with 15 bases in between. This CDR3 has 15 residues. Germline-derived CDR1 and CDR2 are MGHDK and SYGVNS.

This rearrangement joins TRBV28 to TRBJ1-1, with D unclear. Germline V CDR1 and CDR2: MDHEN, SYDVKM. Trimming removed 4 bases at V and 4 bases at J, with 10 bases between. This CDR3 is 13 amino acids long. CDR3 sequence: CASSSPRFTEAFF. DNA of the CDR3: TGTGCCAGCAGTTCGCCGAGGTTCACTGAAGCTTTCTTT.

Here the CDR3 reads CASSAGPSAAFF. In DNA form, the CDR3 reads TGTGCCAGCAGCGCGGGACCCTCAGCGGCTTTCTTT. The chain joins TRBV9 to TRBJ1-1; possible D gene TRBD1, 5 bases. Germline V gene lookup returns CDR1 SGDLS and CDR2 YYNGEE. There are 12 residues in the CDR3. Trimming took 3 bases from V and 11 from J, leaving 14 bases between them.

V is TRBV30 and J is TRBJ1-2; 7 bases line up with TRBD1. Germline CDR1 reads GTSNPN; CDR2 reads SVGIG (reference sequence). This CDR3 has 18 amino acids. V was pared by 7 bases and J by 0 bases, with 20 bases of the junction left unmatched. The CDR3 DNA is TGTGCCTCCCTCGCCCCACAGGGGACCGCCTTAGCTAACTATGGCTACACCTTC. This encodes CASLAPQGTALANYGYTF. Supplemented by reference TRBV30 and TRBJ1-2, the full variable domain reads SQTIHQWPATLVQPVGSPLSLECTVEGTSNPNLYWYRQAAGRGLQLLFYSVGIGQISSEVPQNLSASRPQDRQFILSSKKLLLSDSGFYLCASLAPQGTALANYGYTFGSGTRLTVV.

This clone was seen a single time. The rearrangement joins TRBV30 to TRBJ2-1; D is perhaps TRBD2 (6 bases). Germline assignment: CDR1 GTSNPN and CDR2 SVGIG (reference sequence). This CDR3 is 12 amino acids long. Trimming shortened V by 7 bases and J by 7 bases, and 14 bases separated the two germline ends. The CDR3 DNA is TGTGCCTTGCCGGGACTCTTTAATGAGCAGTTCTTC. Translating it yields CALPGLFNEQFF.

The chain couples TRBV7-7 to TRBJ1-4, with 7 bases identical to TRBD1. The CDR3 length is 15 residues. Trimming at V came to 5 bases and at J to 0 bases, leaving 3 bases not matched to a gene. From germline, CDR1 is SSHAT and CDR2 FNYEAQ (reference sequence). The CDR3 reads CASSPGTATNEKLFF. The CDR3 DNA follows: TGTGCCAGCAGCCCAGGGACAGCAACTAATGAAAAACTGTTTTTT.

This rearrangement joins TRBV28 to TRBJ1-2, with TRBD1 identical over 8 bases. This CDR3 has 15 amino acids. Unmatched junction bases numbered 6, after V lost 4 bases and J lost 2 bases. Looked up from germline, CDR1 is MDHEN and CDR2 is SYDVKM. This CDR3 reads CASSSRGRVNYGYTF. CDR3 nucleotide sequence: TGTGCCAGCAGTTCCAGGGGGCGGGTGAACTATGGCTACACCTTC.

This clone came up a few times. The rearrangement uses TRBV28 and TRBJ2-1, with D unresolved. The CDR3 sequence is 12 residues long. V lost 2 bases and J lost 6, with 5 bases in between. Germline V lookup: CDR1 MDHEN, CDR2 SYDVKM. CDR3 DNA: TGTGCCAGCAGTTTAAACATCAATGAGCAGTTCTTC. Protein: CASSLNINEQFF.

This sequence joins TRBV19 and TRBJ2-1; 12 positions agree with TRBD1. CDR3 length: 17 residues. The V segment lost 1 base and the J segment 4 bases; nucleotides outside the gene matches: 5. CDR1 and CDR2 (germline): LNHDA, SQIVND (reference sequence). Here the CDR3 reads CASSIVGTGGIYNEQFF. As DNA, the CDR3 is TGTGCCAGTAGTATAGTGGGGACAGGGGGCATTTACAATGAGCAGTTCTTC.

In nucleotides, the CDR3 is TGTGCCAGCAGTTACTCGTCCCCGCCCATAACCTACGAGCAGTACTTC. As protein: CASSYSSPPITYEQYF. This chain links TRBV6-5 with TRBJ2-7, with D uncertain. V shed 0 bases and J shed 2 bases, with 14 bases lying between them. This CDR3 comprises 16 residues. Germline V lookup: CDR1 MNHEY, CDR2 SVGAGI.

The V call is TRBV6-1, the J call TRBJ1-4; no reliable D call. V lost 4 bases, J lost 8 bases, and 14 bases lay in between. Per the germline V gene, CDR1 is MNHNS and CDR2 is SASEGT. The CDR3 covers 14 residues. CDR3 region: CASSVGQVGEKLFF. CDR3 sequence (DNA): TGTGCCAGCAGTGTCGGGCAGGTCGGCGAAAAACTGTTTTTT.

The DNA for the CDR3 is TGTGCCAGCAGCTTGTTAGAGACAGGGGGACTCTTTGGAAACACCATATATTTT. Translation: CASSLLETGGLFGNTIYF. V and J are TRBV5-6 and TRBJ1-3; 9 bases match TRBD1. There are 18 residues in the CDR3. Losses at the gene ends were 1 base for V and 3 bases for J; bases not matched to a gene: 11. Germline V gives CDR1 SGHDT, CDR2 YYEEEE.